This record concerns one T cell receptor (beta chain) sequence. This clonotype was recorded many times. What this receptor recognizes is not known. No base quality information exists; no much larger clone differs at one position. This entry belongs to a study of T cell repertoires in cytomegalovirus infection (dated by TCRdb to between 2018 and 2021). About the investigation overall: Alongside well-studied HLA-B-restricted epitopes, the peptide stimulations were aimed at recently identified HLA-C-restricted CMV epitopes, whose presentation resists viral immunomodulation. Because public TCR beta signatures pointed to carriage of CMV infection together with the matching HLA type, the HLA type of each donor mattered for the analysis.

Sample treatment or condition, as interpreted from the label and publication: in vitro stimulation with specific CMV peptide epitopes to enrich CMV-specific T cells. Sequenced using an Illumina HiSeq 1500. Using fastp trimming at Q25 and MiXCR clonotype assembly, TCRdb reanalyzed the public sequencing data and kept in-frame beta chains. CDR3 protein duplicates are merged, each entry listing the most common genes and DNA. Present in this sample are about 310,000 distinct CDR3 sequences, around 25% of which were seen just once. Jointly, the top ten make up roughly 14% of the sample. Taken from cysteine to phenylalanine, the CDR3 has 16 residues. Only the CDR3 DNA is retained, 48 bases long and in frame from the first base. CDR1 is given as SGHVS and CDR2 as FQNEAQ, both from the germline V gene. The junction shows trimming of 1 base on V and 2 bases on J, plus 12 bases between the germline ends. General study outcomes and caveats: In both this cohort and an independent approximately 350-donor cohort, the cumulative frequency of public TCR beta family members distinguished carriers of CMV infection plus the relevant HLA type. The ex vivo response was dominated by HLA-C-restricted CMV-specific TCR beta clonotypes, and the single most frequent clonotype in two of eight donors was supplied by these HLA-C-restricted clonotypes.

The chain is encoded by TRBV7-8 joined to TRBJ1-5, with no reliable assignment of the D segment. Sequencing used cultured PBMCs, obtained from culture after CMV antigen stimulation. The clonotype comes from a human donor in good health (CMV status not recorded). Some clones in this sample may be carry-over from other donors' samples. CDR3 protein: CASSLDQDGRNQPQHF. The nucleotides are TGTGCCAGCAGCTTAGACCAGGACGGACGCAATCAGCCCCAGCATTTT.